The following is a TCR beta chain sequence with its context. At least ten counts were recorded for this clonotype. This receptor's antigen is unknown. One base away there is no much larger clone; base qualities are not given. Graves' hyperthyroidism was defined as stable when no progression to ophthalmopathy occurred over 18 months of follow-up. The hyperthyroidism patients were between 18 and 65 years old and newly diagnosed, with a disease duration of less than 2 months. The study excluded patients with uncontrolled infections, other autoimmune diseases, pregnancy or lactation. Diagnoses were established on the basis of clinical symptoms, serum thyroxine and TRAb, thyroid ultrasound, and orbital computed tomography. PBMCs were isolated from about 9.2 ml of fresh peripheral blood by Ficoll-Paque density gradient centrifugation. Total RNA was extracted using Trizol reagent, and RNA quality was assessed on an Agilent 2100 Bioanalyzer.

V drops 4 bases and J drops 2 bases, leaving 9 bases in between. CDR1 and CDR2 were assigned from the germline V gene as SQVTM and ANQGSEA. Its CDR3 holds 12 amino acids, cysteine through phenylalanine. The sequence is cut down to CDR3 DNA, 36 bases in frame from base 1. This record comes from a study of T cells in Graves' hyperthyroidism and ophthalmopathy (dated by TCRdb to about 2019). Background for the entire study: Peripheral blood samples were taken at initial diagnosis, before any treatment was given. In more than five Graves' hyperthyroidism patients, the study also compared T-cell repertoires from thyroid tissue with T-cell repertoires from blood. The paper reports TCR Vbeta CDR3 sequencing of approximately 140 peripheral blood samples: fewer than 50 ophthalmopathy, 70 to 85 hyperthyroidism and around 17 progressor patients. After sampling, hyperthyroidism patients received methimazole starting at 30 mg daily, and ophthalmopathy patients received high-dose intravenous methylprednisolone. Prospective prediction of ophthalmopathy was tested in an independent validation cohort of 18 to 20 hyperthyroidism patients and some 17 patients who later progressed to ophthalmopathy. TCR V-J signatures able to tell the groups apart were searched for in a discovery cohort of about a hundred patients, of whom approximately 40 had Graves' ophthalmopathy and 57 had stable Graves' hyperthyroidism. The 95 to 100 discovery patients were randomly split 7:3 into training and test sets.

Amplification of TCR beta CDR3 regions was carried out from RNA transcripts. The TCR CDR3 was subjected to a first round of RT-PCR using the HTBI primer set and the Qiagen OneStep RT-PCR kit. Libraries were constructed in a second round of multiplex PCR, after which size selection and purification were carried out. Sequencing of the libraries was done on an Illumina HiSeq2000 using paired-end 100 bp reads. On the authors' methods: SOAPnuke was used to process the raw data, removing reads that contained adapters or uncalled bases, had a mean Phred below 15, or lacked an exact match to the constant primer or identifier. COPE v1.2.5 was used to merge the high-quality paired reads, and each unique nucleotide sequence was defined as a clonotype. MiTCR v1.1 was used to align clonotypes to the IMGT TRBV, TRBD and TRBJ reference segments. The analysis included only V-J combinations with a frequency above 0.0001, which together covered more than 99% of the repertoires. The TCS score was defined as the ratio of F50 (clonal expansion) to E x V (chaos), calculated using BLOSUM62-based TCRdist between CDR3 peptides within each V-J. Welch's t-statistics and random forest reduced some 510 V-J features to 10 to 15, which were used in a naive Bayes classifier (R e1071). TCRdb reran the public reads through fastp at Q25 and MiXCR, keeping productive beta chains. Here each entry gathers all rows of one CDR3 protein and keeps the most common genes and DNA. The V and J calls were not made by the authors but by TCRdb's processing. This sample lists more than 600,000 distinct CDR3 sequences; about 16% were detected once. The top ten constitute approximately 8.4% of the sample.

Results and caveats for the whole study, not just this receptor: A model built on a 13 V-J signature distinguished ophthalmopathy from stable hyperthyroidism, reaching 85% to 90% sensitivity and 81.08% specificity in cross-validation and 80%/75% in testing. Most expanded thyroid clonotypes (frequency above 0.001) were also detected in blood, a finding suggesting that blood repertoires may reflect thyroid immune responses. Sample size was not statistically predetermined, and investigators were not blinded to group allocation. In validation, progression to ophthalmopathy was predicted by the model with 70.59% sensitivity and just over 72% specificity, a median of approximately 6.5 months before onset.

Sample: blood. The receptor was isolated from a man between 18 and 29 years old with Graves' hyperthyroidism. The rearranged segments are TRBV29-1 and TRBJ2-7, with a tentative D gene TRBD1 over 6 matching bases. The nucleotide sequence is TGCAGCGTTGCCACAGGGACCTACGAGCAGTACTTC. The encoded protein is CSVATGTYEQYF.